These 26 T cell receptor beta chains were all obtained from the same sample, sequenced in a study of blood T cell repertoires in COVID-19. Measured with immunoSEQ multiplex PCR; TCRdb has only the in-frame clones, and not every one. The table lists roughly 200,000 clones, 80% to 90% of them singletons. The sample was peripheral blood. These receptor sequences come from a man in his forties with active or convalescent COVID-19.

V gene TRBV6-1 combines with J gene TRBJ2-5, with 9 bases aligning to TRBD2. The CDR3 runs to 16 residues. V shed 2 bases and J 6 bases; nucleotides not matched to a gene: 10. CDR1 is MNHNS and CDR2 is SASEGT in the germline V gene. DNA of the CDR3: TGTGCCAGCAGTGAAAGGCTCGATAGCGGGAGTCAGACCCAGTACTTC. Protein: CASSERLDSGSQTQYF.

This clone was detected once. The V call is TRBV12-3 or TRBV12-4, the J call TRBJ2-4; D gene uncertain. The CDR3 is 13 residues long. V was trimmed by 6 bases and J by 6 bases, leaving 12 bases between them. CDR3 coding DNA: TGTGCCAGCAGCCCCTGGGCCGGAAACATTCAGTACTTC. Translation gives CASSPWAGNIQYF.

The rearrangement joins TRBV4-1 to TRBJ1-2; D is unresolved. The germline V and J ends were trimmed by 1 base and 2 bases, with 11 bases remaining between them. The CDR3 contains 15 residues. Germline-derived CDR1 and CDR2 are MGHRA and YSYEKL. CDR3 sequence (DNA): TGCGCCAGCAGCCAAGTTAATCGAGGGAACTATGGCTACACCTTC. It encodes CASSQVNRGNYGYTF.

The chain employs TRBV7-2 and TRBJ2-7; D is perhaps TRBD1 (5 bases). The CDR3 consists of 14 residues. Germline V CDR1 and CDR2: SGHTA, FQGNSA. V was clipped by 5 bases and J by 1 base, with 12 bases between them. CDR3 DNA: TGTGCCAGCAGCCCGAGACGACAGTCCTACGAGCAGTACTTC. Translated, it gives CASSPRRQSYEQYF.

The chain uses TRBV6-5 and TRBJ2-7, with 9 nucleotides matching TRBD1. Germline assignment: CDR1 MNHEY and CDR2 SVGAGI. The trim removed 4 bases at V and 6 bases at J, leaving 7 bases unmatched. The CDR3 spans 14 residues. CDR3 sequence: CASSSGQGIGEQYF. CDR3 nucleotides: TGTGCCAGCAGTTCGGGACAGGGAATTGGCGAGCAGTACTTC.

This chain joins TRBV5-4 and TRBJ1-4, with 7 bases that match TRBD1. J was trimmed by 0 bases and V by 4 bases; bases with no gene match: 6. This CDR3 contains 16 residues. In germline, CDR1 is SGHNT, CDR2 YYREEE (reference sequence). The CDR3, as DNA: TGTGCCAGCAGCCCCGGACAGGAAACAACTAATGAAAAACTGTTTTTT. It yields the protein CASSPGQETTNEKLFF. Filled out from reference TRBV5-4 and TRBJ1-4, the complete variable domain reads ETGVTQSPTHLIKTRGQQVTLRCSSQSGHNTVSWYQQALGQGPQFIFQYYREEENGRGNFPPRFSGLQFPNYSSELNVNALELDDSALYLCASSPGQETTNEKLFFGSGTQLSVL.

The gene calls are TRBV29-1 and TRBJ1-1, with D possibly TRBD1 on 6 matching bases. The CDR3 loop spans 12 amino acids. CDR1 and CDR2 from the germline V gene are SQVTM and ANQGSEA. Between the trimmed V and J ends, which lost 7 bases and 2 bases, there was a span of 11 bases. Written as DNA, the CDR3 is TGCAGCGCCCTACAGGGTAACACTGAAGCTTTCTTT. It specifies CSALQGNTEAFF.

This chain links TRBV30 with TRBJ1-3, with D unresolved. Per germline, CDR1 GTSNPN and CDR2 SVGIG (reference sequence). V lost 0 bases and J lost 0, with 21 bases in between. The CDR3 contains 19 residues. The CDR3, as DNA: TGTGCCTGGAGTGTACTAGGTCATAAGCCGGGTATCTCTGGAAACACCATATATTTT. Its translation is CAWSVLGHKPGISGNTIYF.

V usage is TRBV5-1 and J usage is TRBJ2-2, with 8 bases lining up with TRBD1. Germline V lookup: CDR1 SGHRS, CDR2 YFSETQ. J lost 5 bases, V lost 4 bases, and 7 bases had no gene match. The CDR3 spans 15 residues. The CDR3 DNA reads as TGCGCCAGCAGCCCCAGGGGGCCTAATACCGGGGAGCTGTTTTTT. Translated: CASSPRGPNTGELFF.

The V call is TRBV3-1 (or the pseudogene TRBV3-2), the J call TRBJ1-2; D remains ambiguous. This CDR3 spans 15 amino acids. Trimming removed 1 base from V and 5 bases from J, with 14 bases in between. Germline V gene data show CDR1 as LGHDT and CDR2 as YNNKEL (reference sequence). CDR3 protein: CASSQGPGSGYGYTF. DNA of the CDR3: TGTGCCAGCAGCCAAGGTCCGGGGAGCGGGTATGGCTACACCTTC.

This chain links TRBV5-1 with TRBJ2-7; D uncertain. V was cut by 0 bases and J by 3 bases, with 7 bases left in between. Germline V gene sequence: CDR1 SGHRS, CDR2 YFSETQ. The CDR3 totals 13 residues. The CDR3 loop reads CASSLDSYYEQYF. The DNA of the CDR3 is TGCGCCAGCAGCTTGGACAGTTACTACGAGCAGTACTTC.

This clone was observed a single time. This chain uses TRBV12-3 or TRBV12-4 with TRBJ1-2; 7 bases are a match to TRBD1. With V trimmed by 8 bases and J by 4 bases, 7 bases remained unmatched. The CDR3 sequence is 13 residues long. The DNA for the CDR3 is TGTGCCAGCCACTCGGGACAGCTCTATGGCTACACCTTC. It encodes CASHSGQLYGYTF.

This clone has only a few counts. This chain connects TRBV7-9 to TRBJ2-3; maybe TRBD2 (5 bases). The germline gives CDR1 SEHNR, CDR2 FQNEAQ (reference sequence). V lost 6 bases, J lost 2 bases, and 12 bases lay in between. The CDR3 covers 14 residues. The CDR3 here is CASSLIRDTDTQYF. The CDR3 nucleotides read TGTGCCAGCAGTTTGATCCGGGACACAGATACGCAGTATTTT. Complete variable domain (other parts from reference TRBV7-9 and TRBJ2-3): DTGVSQNPRHKITKRGQNVTFRCDPISEHNRLYWYRQTLGQGPEFLTYFQNEAQLEKSRLLSDRFSAERPKGSFSTLEIQRTEQGDSAMYLCASSLIRDTDTQYFGPGTRLTVL.

The CDR3 region has the DNA TGTGCCAGCAGCTTAACACCCACGGGGGACTTAACGGATACGCAGTATTTT. Translation: CASSLTPTGDLTDTQYF. The gene calls are TRBV7-3 and TRBJ2-3; TRBD2 is a possible D gene (6 bases). Trimming cost V 0 bases and J 6 bases, with 19 bases left between them. Per germline, CDR1 SGHTA and CDR2 FQGTGA. CDR3 size: 17 residues.

This chain connects TRBV7-9 to TRBJ2-3; TRBD1 matches at 8 bases. V lost 7 bases, J lost 5 bases, and 2 bases stayed unmatched. The CDR3 runs 12 residues. The germline V gene has CDR1 SEHNR and CDR2 FQNEAQ (reference sequence). The CDR3 DNA follows: TGTGCCAGCACGACAGGGGTAGATACGCAGTATTTT. This gives the protein CASTTGVDTQYF.

The V call is TRBV7-3, the J call TRBJ1-2; 7 nucleotides align to TRBD1. Germline values: CDR1 SGHTA, CDR2 FQGTGA. V shed 2 bases, J shed 4 bases, and the junction held 10 bases outside the gene matches. This CDR3 comprises 16 residues. The CDR3 here is CASSLAAGTDTYGYTF. The CDR3 region has the DNA TGTGCCAGCAGCTTAGCCGCCGGGACAGATACCTATGGCTACACCTTC.

V usage is TRBV7-2 and J usage is TRBJ2-2; 7 bases are a match to TRBD1. CDR3 size: 15 residues. J gave up 1 base and V 3 bases, and 2 bases lay outside the gene matches. The germline CDR1 and CDR2 sequences are SGHTA and FQGNSA. The CDR3: CASSFTGVNTGELFF. DNA for the CDR3: TGTGCCAGCAGCTTCACAGGGGTGAACACCGGGGAGCTGTTTTTT.

The rearrangement joins TRBV6-2 or TRBV6-3 to TRBJ1-3; D remains ambiguous. V was clipped by 2 bases and J by 0 bases, with 11 bases between them. The CDR3 totals 16 residues. Germline V CDR1 and CDR2: MNHEY, SVGEGT. DNA for the CDR3: TGTGCCAGCAGTTACGTCAGCGCCTTCTCTGGAAACACCATATATTTT. It is translated as CASSYVSAFSGNTIYF.

This clone was observed once. The genes are TRBV7-9 and TRBJ2-1; a possible D gene is TRBD2 (6 bases). Germline V gene lookup returns CDR1 SEHNR and CDR2 FQNEAQ (reference sequence). Trimming took 5 bases from V and 6 from J, leaving 14 bases between them. This CDR3 is 14 amino acids long. This CDR3 reads CASSPRDSGNEQFF. The CDR3 nucleotides are TGTGCCAGCAGCCCCAGGGACTCGGGCAATGAGCAGTTCTTC.

This chain links TRBV3-1 (or the pseudogene TRBV3-2) with TRBJ1-2; 9 nucleotides agree with TRBD1. Germline V CDR1 and CDR2: LGHDT, YNNKEL (reference sequence). The CDR3 spans 15 residues. J was trimmed by 5 bases and V by 3 bases; bases with no gene match: 7. The CDR3 sequence: CASSHTAGQGYGYTF. DNA of the CDR3: TGTGCCAGCAGCCATACGGCGGGACAGGGATATGGCTACACCTTC.

The chain links TRBV6-5 to TRBJ2-3, with TRBD2 as a possible D gene (6 bases). Looked up from germline, CDR1 is MNHEY and CDR2 is SVGAGI. With 7 bases removed from V and 0 bases from J, the gap between germline ends came to 14 bases. The CDR3 extends over 15 amino acids. The CDR3 nucleotides read TGTGCCAGCACGCCCGAGCGGGCTAGCACAGATACGCAGTATTTT. Translation gives CASTPERASTDTQYF.

The chain is built from TRBV27 and TRBJ2-5; 7 bases line up with TRBD1. The CDR3 loop spans 13 amino acids. Germline V gene data show CDR1 as MNHEY and CDR2 as SMNVEV (reference sequence). The J segment lost 4 bases and the V segment lost 6 bases, leaving 5 bases of the junction unmatched. CDR3 loop: CASRTGVRETQYF. DNA of the CDR3: TGTGCCAGCAGAACAGGGGTTAGAGAGACCCAGTACTTC.

This clone was seen a handful of times. The chain is built from TRBV11-2 and TRBJ1-2, with D tentatively TRBD1 (5 bases). Trimming removed 6 bases from V and 9 bases from J, with 17 bases in between. CDR3 length: 13 residues. Germline CDR1 is SGHAT and CDR2 is FQNNGV. The CDR3 loop reads CASSSGGEGSYTF. The CDR3 DNA reads as TGTGCCAGCAGTTCTGGGGGGGAGGGGAGCTACACCTTC.

This clone was counted a few times. The chain links TRBV27 to TRBJ1-6; 8 positions match TRBD1. V lost 3 bases and J lost 6; bases outside the gene matches: 10. The V gene's germline CDR1 is MNHEY and CDR2 SMNVEV (reference sequence). The CDR3 loop spans 17 amino acids. CDR3: CASSFPTGRGRNSPLHF. For the CDR3, the DNA is TGTGCCAGCAGTTTTCCAACCGGCAGGGGGCGTAATTCACCCCTCCACTTT.

The chain is built from TRBV24-1 and TRBJ2-3, with a weak D call TRBD1 (6 bases). CDR1 is KGHDR, CDR2 SFDVKD, per germline. The V and J ends lost 3 bases and 0 bases respectively, with 18 bases between them. This CDR3 contains 18 residues. CDR3 in amino acids: CATSDNDKGVFSTDTQYF. The CDR3 DNA follows: TGTGCCACCAGTGATAATGATAAGGGGGTTTTTAGCACAGATACGCAGTATTTT.

The chain carries TRBV27 and TRBJ1-5; a possible D gene is TRBD1 (5 bases). This CDR3 has 13 residues. Looked up from germline, CDR1 is MNHEY and CDR2 is SMNVEV (reference sequence). V lost 8 bases, J lost 1 base, and 9 bases lay in between. The CDR3 region is CASSRASNQPQHF. The CDR3 coding sequence is TGTGCCAGCTCCAGGGCGAGCAATCAGCCCCAGCATTTT.